This TCR beta chain originates from a study of CD8+ T cells in alopecia areata. The authors extracted RNA and reverse transcribed it into cDNA as the sequencing template. Method: immunoSEQ multiplex PCR; TCRdb's copy keeps in-frame clones and lacks some. The profile covers roughly 250,000 clones, with 60% appearing a single time and around 0.84% taken by the ten largest. The germline CDR1 and CDR2 sequences are MNHNY and SVGAGI (reference sequence). Trimming took 0 bases from V and 0 from J; bases not matched to a gene: 1. This CDR3 is 16 amino acids long. Noted treatment: oral pan-JAK inhibitor, 5-10 mg twice daily.

This clonotype was sampled from a human donor with alopecia areata. Sample: CD4+ T cells sorted from blood, taken around week 52, from a patient treated with tofacitinib. The chain uses TRBV6-6 and TRBJ2-7; 11 bases are a match to TRBD1. CDR3 in amino acids: CASSYSGTGGSYEQYF. CDR3 bases: TGTGCCAGCAGTTACTCTGGGACAGGGGGCTCCTACGAGCAGTACTTC.